The source of this T cell receptor (beta chain) is a study of OX40 agonist ivuxolimab in advanced cancers. Broader study findings: There was clonal expansion of CD4+ and CD8+ blood T cells by week 6 at 0.1 to 3.0 mg/kg.

CDR3 length: 14 amino acids. Germline V gives CDR1 SGHTA, CDR2 FQGNSA. V was trimmed by 3 bases and J by 7 bases, leaving 15 bases between them. Data came from immunoSEQ multiplex PCR; TCRdb stores just in-frame clones and leaves some out. The table has tens of thousands of clones, over 75% seen once; the top ten hold approximately 4.7%. As concerns this clone: The antigen is unknown.

The receptor was derived from an adult with an advanced solid tumor such as melanoma, head and neck, liver or kidney cancer. The material sequenced was CD4+ or CD8+ T cells sorted from blood, taken in a trial of the OX40 agonist ivuxolimab. The rearrangement joins TRBV7-2 to TRBJ1-2; D is possibly TRBD1 (5 bases). Here the CDR3 DNA reads TGTGCCAGCAGCTTTTCCAGGGAGTCTAGTGGCTACACCTTC. Amino acids: CASSFSRESSGYTF.